What follows are 4 T cell receptor beta chains derived from one specimen sequenced in a study of CD8+CD57+ T cells in acquired aplastic anemia. Genomic DNA provided the template from which TCR beta VDJ and CDR3 profiles were obtained. TCRdb fed the reads into MiXCR, producing one record per CDR3 protein. The sample holds 200,000 or so distinct CDR3 sequences, over 60% seen once. The sample comprised sorted CD4+, CD8+, or CD8+CD57+ T cells (not recorded which) from PBMCs. The receptors stem from a human donor with severe aplastic anemia or a healthy control (not recorded which).

This CDR3 reads CSAGTNQPQHF. CDR3 nucleotides: TGCAGTGCAGGGACAAATCAGCCCCAGCATTTT. The gene calls are TRBV20-1 and TRBJ1-5; the D gene is possibly TRBD1 (6 bases). Germline V CDR1 and CDR2: DFQATT, SNEGSKA (reference sequence). Trimming cost V 6 bases and J 4 bases, with 7 bases left between them. This CDR3 has 11 amino acids.

Concerning this clonotype: The CDR3 does not close with the conserved phenylalanine or tryptophan, likely indicating a read error. The J gene is TRBJ2-5, the V gene TRBV19; no clear D gene. Looked up from germline, CDR1 is LNHDA and CDR2 is SQIVND (reference sequence). This CDR3 has 13 residues. CDR3 protein: CVSSRSDGETQYL. The CDR3 DNA follows: TGTGTCAGTAGTAGGTCCGATGGGGAGACCCAGTACCTC.

V gene TRBV20-1 combines with J gene TRBJ2-2; D may be TRBD2 (5 bases). Between the trimmed V and J ends, which lost 6 bases and 7 bases, there was a span of 24 bases. This CDR3 comprises 16 residues. Germline V gene lookup returns CDR1 DFQATT and CDR2 SNEGSKA (reference sequence). The CDR3 nucleotides are TGCAGTGCCAGCAGTTTGGACTCCCCACCGTTCGGGGAGCTGTTTTTT. Amino acid sequence: CSASSLDSPPFGELFF.

This chain connects TRBV29-1 to TRBJ1-5, with D perhaps matching TRBD1 (5 bases). The V and J ends lost 4 bases and 5 bases respectively, with 12 bases between them. The CDR3 runs to 13 residues. Germline V gene sequence: CDR1 SQVTM, CDR2 ANQGSEA. The CDR3 protein is CSVGGRGDQPQHF. CDR3 sequence (DNA): TGCAGCGTTGGGGGACGGGGGGATCAGCCCCAGCATTTT.